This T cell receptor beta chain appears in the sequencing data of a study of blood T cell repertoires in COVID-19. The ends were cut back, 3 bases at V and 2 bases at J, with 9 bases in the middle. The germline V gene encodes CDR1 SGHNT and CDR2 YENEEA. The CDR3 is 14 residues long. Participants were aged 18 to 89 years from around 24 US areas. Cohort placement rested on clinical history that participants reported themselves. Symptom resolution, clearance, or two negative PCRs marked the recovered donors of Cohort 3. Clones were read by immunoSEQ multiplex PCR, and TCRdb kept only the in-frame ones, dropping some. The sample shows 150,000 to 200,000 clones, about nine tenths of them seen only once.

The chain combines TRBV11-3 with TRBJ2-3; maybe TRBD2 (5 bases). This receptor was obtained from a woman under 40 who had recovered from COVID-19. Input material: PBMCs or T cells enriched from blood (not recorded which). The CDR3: CASSLTIATDTQYF. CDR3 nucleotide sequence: TGTGCCAGCAGCTTGACTATCGCCACAGATACGCAGTATTTT.